This T cell receptor (beta chain) was found in a study of OX40 agonist ivuxolimab in advanced cancers. The CDR3 totals 11 residues. J was trimmed by 11 bases and V by 3 bases; bases with no gene match: 6. The germline gives CDR1 SQVTM, CDR2 ANQGSEA. TCRdb's copy holds only in-frame clones and misses some; the assay was immunoSEQ multiplex PCR. In the table there are about 42,000 clones, 81% of which are singletons. This receptor was taken from an adult with an advanced solid tumor such as melanoma, head and neck, liver or kidney cancer. V usage is TRBV29-1 and J usage is TRBJ1-2; 7 nucleotides match TRBD1. Sequencing was performed on CD4+ or CD8+ T cells sorted from blood, taken in a trial of the OX40 agonist ivuxolimab. The CDR3 region is CSVDGDSFYTF. CDR3 coding DNA: TGCAGCGTTGATGGGGACAGTTTTTACACCTTC. Together with reference TRBV29-1 and TRBJ1-2, the CDR3 gives the full variable domain: SAVISQKPSRDICQRGTSLTIQCQVDSQVTMMFWYRQQPGQSLTLIATANQGSEATYESGFVIDKFPISRPNLTFSTLTVSNMSPEDSSIYLCSVDGDSFYTFGSGTRLTVV.